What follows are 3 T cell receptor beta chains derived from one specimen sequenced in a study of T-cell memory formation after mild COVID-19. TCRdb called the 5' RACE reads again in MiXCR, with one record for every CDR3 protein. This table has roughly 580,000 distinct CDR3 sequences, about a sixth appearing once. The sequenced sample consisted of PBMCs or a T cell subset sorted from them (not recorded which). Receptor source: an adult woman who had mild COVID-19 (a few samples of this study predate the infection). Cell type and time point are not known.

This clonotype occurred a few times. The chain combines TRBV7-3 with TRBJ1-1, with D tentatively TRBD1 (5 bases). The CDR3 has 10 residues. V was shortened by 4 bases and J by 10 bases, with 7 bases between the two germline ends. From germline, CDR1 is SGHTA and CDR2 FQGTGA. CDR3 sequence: CASSCDRAFF. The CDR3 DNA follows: TGTGCCAGCAGCTGTGACAGAGCTTTCTTT.

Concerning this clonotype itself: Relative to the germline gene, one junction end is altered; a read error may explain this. Here the CDR3 reads CASSLRFDPAGETQYF. Written as DNA, the CDR3 is TGTGCTAGCAGCTTACGATTCGACCCCGCCGGAGAGACCCAGTACTTC. This chain connects TRBV7-7 to TRBJ2-5, with D hard to call. The CDR3 extends over 16 amino acids. CDR1 and CDR2 (germline): SSHAT, FNYEAQ (reference sequence).

The CDR3 bases are TGTGCCAGCAGCCAAGACAGTAACACTGAAGCTTTCTTT. Translating it yields CASSQDSNTEAFF. The chain couples TRBV14 to TRBJ1-1, with D uncertain. Deletions cut 0 bases from V and 2 bases from J, with 4 bases between. This CDR3 is 13 amino acids long. From germline, CDR1 is SGHDN and CDR2 FVKESK.